This TCR beta chain was recorded in a study of identical twins. One entry per CDR3 protein, called by TCRdb with MiXCR from the 5' RACE reads. Of about 520,000 distinct CDR3 sequences listed, about 20% are singletons. A single count supports this clonotype. This CDR3 comprises 13 residues. The germline V gene encodes CDR1 DFQATT and CDR2 SNEGSKA (reference sequence). The ends lost 7 bases at V and 2 bases at J; junction bases unmatched: 5. These data also formed part of another study, on T cells expressing NK-cell markers. Per that paper: What remained unclear was the HCMV specificity of expanded NKG2C+ T cell clones.

The chain is built from TRBV20-1 and TRBJ2-1; 7 nucleotides agree with TRBD1. The sequencing sample was made of CD4+ T cells sorted from blood. The receptor was derived from a woman aged 18-29 years in good health. The CDR3 sequence is CSVLGGPYNEQFF. The DNA of the CDR3 is TGCAGTGTCCTAGGGGGCCCCTACAATGAGCAGTTCTTC.